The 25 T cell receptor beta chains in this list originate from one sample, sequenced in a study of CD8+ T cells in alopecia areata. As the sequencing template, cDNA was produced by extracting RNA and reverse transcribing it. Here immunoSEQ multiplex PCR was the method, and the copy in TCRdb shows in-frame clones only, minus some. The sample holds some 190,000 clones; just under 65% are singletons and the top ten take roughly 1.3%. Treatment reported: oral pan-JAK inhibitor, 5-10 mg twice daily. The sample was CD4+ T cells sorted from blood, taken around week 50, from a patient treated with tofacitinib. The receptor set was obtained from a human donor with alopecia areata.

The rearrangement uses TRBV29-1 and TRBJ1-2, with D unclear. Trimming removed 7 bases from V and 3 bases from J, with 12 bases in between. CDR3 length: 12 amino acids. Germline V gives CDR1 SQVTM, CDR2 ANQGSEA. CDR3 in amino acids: CSGADNHYGYTF. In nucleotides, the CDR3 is TGCAGCGGCGCCGACAACCACTATGGCTACACCTTC.

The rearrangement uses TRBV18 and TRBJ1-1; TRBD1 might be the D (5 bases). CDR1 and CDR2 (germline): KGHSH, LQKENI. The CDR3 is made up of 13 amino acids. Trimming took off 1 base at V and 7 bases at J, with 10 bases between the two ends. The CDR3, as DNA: TGTGCCAGCTCACCACTTTCGACAGATGAAGCTTTCTTT. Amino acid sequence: CASSPLSTDEAFF.

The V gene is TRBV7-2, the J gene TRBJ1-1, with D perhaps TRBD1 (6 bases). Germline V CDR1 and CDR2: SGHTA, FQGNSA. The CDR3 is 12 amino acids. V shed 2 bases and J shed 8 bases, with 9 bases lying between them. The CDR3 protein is CASSLSGGEAFF. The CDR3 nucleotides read TGTGCCAGCAGCTTATCGGGGGGCGAAGCTTTCTTT.

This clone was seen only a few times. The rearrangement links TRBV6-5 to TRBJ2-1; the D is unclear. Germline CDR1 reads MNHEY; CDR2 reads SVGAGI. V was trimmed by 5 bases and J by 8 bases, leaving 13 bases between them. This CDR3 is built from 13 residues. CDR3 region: CASSTPKAHEQFF. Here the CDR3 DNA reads TGTGCCAGCAGTACCCCTAAAGCCCATGAGCAGTTCTTC.

The CDR3 nucleotides are TGTGCCTGGAGAGGGAAAGAGACCCAGTACTTC. Its translation is CAWRGKETQYF. The chain combines TRBV30 with TRBJ2-5; D is undetermined. This CDR3 has 11 amino acids. Per the germline V gene, CDR1 is GTSNPN and CDR2 is SVGIG (reference sequence). The V gene lost 3 bases and the J gene lost 3 bases, with 5 bases spanning the gap. The variable domain in full, with the rest retrieved from reference TRBV30 and TRBJ2-5, is SQTIHQWPATLVQPVGSPLSLECTVEGTSNPNLYWYRQAAGRGLQLLFYSVGIGQISSEVPQNLSASRPQDRQFILSSKKLLLSDSGFYLCAWRGKETQYFGPGTRLLVL.

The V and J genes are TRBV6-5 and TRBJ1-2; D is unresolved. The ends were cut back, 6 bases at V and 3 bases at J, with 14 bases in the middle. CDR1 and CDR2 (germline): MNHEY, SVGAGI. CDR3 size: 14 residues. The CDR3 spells CASSPRIDYYGYTF. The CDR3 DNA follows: TGTGCCAGCAGCCCCCGTATCGATTACTATGGCTACACCTTC.

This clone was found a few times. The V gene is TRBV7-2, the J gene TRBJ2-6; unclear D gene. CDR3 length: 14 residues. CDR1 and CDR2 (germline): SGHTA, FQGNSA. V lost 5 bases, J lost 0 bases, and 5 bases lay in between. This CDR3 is CASSALSGANVLTF. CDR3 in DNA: TGTGCCAGCAGCGCCCTCTCTGGGGCCAACGTCCTGACTTTC.

This chain's CDR3 is CSVDWGQETQYF. For the CDR3, the DNA is TGCAGCGTTGATTGGGGGCAAGAGACCCAGTACTTC. V gene TRBV29-1 combines with J gene TRBJ2-5, with D perhaps matching TRBD1 or TRBD2 (5 bases each). V was clipped by 3 bases and J by 2 bases, with 7 bases between them. Germline V lookup: CDR1 SQVTM, CDR2 ANQGSEA. This CDR3 comprises 12 residues.

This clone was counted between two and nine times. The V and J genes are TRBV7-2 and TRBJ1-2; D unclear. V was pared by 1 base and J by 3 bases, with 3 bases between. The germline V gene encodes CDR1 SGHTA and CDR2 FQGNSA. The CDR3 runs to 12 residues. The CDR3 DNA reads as TGTGCCAGCAGCTTAGACCACTATGGCTACACCTTC. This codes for CASSLDHYGYTF.

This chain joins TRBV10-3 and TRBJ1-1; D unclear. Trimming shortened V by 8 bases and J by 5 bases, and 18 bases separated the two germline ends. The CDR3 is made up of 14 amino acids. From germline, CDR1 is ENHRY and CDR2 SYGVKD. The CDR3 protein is CAIGPSGYDTEAFF. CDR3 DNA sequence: TGTGCCATCGGCCCGTCGGGGTATGATACTGAAGCTTTCTTT.

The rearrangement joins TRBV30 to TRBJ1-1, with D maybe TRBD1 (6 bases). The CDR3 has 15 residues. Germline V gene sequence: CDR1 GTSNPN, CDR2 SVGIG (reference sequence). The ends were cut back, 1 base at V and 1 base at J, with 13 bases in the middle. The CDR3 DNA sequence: TGTGCCTGGAGTGCCCAGGGGACATCGAACACTGAAGCTTTCTTT. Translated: CAWSAQGTSNTEAFF.

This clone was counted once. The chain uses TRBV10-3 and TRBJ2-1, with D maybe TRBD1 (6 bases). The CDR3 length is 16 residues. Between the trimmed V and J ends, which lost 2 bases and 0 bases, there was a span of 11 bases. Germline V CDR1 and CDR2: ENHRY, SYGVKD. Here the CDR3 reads CAISERGFSSYNEQFF. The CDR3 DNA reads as TGTGCCATCAGTGAGAGGGGGTTCAGCTCCTACAATGAGCAGTTCTTC.

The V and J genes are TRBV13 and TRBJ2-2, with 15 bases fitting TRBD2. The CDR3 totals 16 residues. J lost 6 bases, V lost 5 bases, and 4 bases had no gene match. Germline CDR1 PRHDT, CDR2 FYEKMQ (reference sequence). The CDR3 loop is CASSTRTSGGAGELFF. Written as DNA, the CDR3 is TGTGCCAGCAGCACCCGGACTAGCGGGGGGGCCGGGGAGCTGTTTTTT.

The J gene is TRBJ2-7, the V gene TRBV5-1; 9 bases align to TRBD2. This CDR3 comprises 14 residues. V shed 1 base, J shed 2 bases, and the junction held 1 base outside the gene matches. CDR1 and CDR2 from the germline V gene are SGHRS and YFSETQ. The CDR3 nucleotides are TGCGCCAGCAGCTTGCTAGCGGGGACCTACGAGCAGTACTTC. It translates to CASSLLAGTYEQYF.

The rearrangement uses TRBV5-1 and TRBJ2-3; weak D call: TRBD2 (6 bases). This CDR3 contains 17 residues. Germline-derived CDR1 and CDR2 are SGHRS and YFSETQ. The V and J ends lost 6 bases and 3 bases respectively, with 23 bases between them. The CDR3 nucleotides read TGCGCCAGCACCCCGGCCGTCGGAGGGACGGGGACAGATACGCAGTATTTT. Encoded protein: CASTPAVGGTGTDTQYF.

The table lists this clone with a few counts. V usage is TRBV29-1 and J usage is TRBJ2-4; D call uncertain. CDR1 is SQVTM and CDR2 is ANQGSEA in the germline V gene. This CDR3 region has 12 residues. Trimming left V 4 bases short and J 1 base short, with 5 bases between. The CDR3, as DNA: TGCAGCGTTGGTCTGGCCAAAAACATTCAGTACTTC. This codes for CSVGLAKNIQYF.

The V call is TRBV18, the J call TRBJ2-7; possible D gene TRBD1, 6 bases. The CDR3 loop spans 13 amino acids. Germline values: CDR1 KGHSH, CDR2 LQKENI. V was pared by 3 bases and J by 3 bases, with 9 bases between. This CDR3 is CASSPDSYYEQYF. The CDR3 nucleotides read TGTGCCAGCTCACCGGACAGTTACTACGAGCAGTACTTC.

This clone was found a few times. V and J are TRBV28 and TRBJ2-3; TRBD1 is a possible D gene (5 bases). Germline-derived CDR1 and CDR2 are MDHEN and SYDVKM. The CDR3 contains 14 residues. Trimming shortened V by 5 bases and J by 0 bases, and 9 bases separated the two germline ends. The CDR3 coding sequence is TGTGCCAGCAGTGCCCGACAGAGCACAGATACGCAGTATTTT. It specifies CASSARQSTDTQYF.

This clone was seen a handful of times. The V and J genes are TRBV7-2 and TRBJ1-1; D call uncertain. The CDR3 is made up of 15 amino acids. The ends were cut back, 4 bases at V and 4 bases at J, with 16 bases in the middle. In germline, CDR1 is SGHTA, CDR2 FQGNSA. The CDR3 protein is CASSSQRRGGTEAFF. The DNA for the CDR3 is TGTGCCAGCAGCTCTCAGCGCCGGGGTGGCACTGAAGCTTTCTTT.

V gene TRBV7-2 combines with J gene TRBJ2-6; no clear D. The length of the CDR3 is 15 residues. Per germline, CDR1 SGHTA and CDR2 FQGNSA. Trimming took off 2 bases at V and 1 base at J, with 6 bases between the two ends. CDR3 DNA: TGTGCCAGCAGCTTAATAGGTTCTGGGGCCAACGTCCTGACTTTC. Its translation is CASSLIGSGANVLTF.

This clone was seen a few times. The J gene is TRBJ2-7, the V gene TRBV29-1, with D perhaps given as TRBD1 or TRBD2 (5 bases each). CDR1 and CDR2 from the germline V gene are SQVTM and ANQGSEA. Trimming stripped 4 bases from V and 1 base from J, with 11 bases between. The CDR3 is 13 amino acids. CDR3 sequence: CSVAGRQSYEQYF. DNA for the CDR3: TGCAGCGTTGCGGGAAGACAGTCCTACGAGCAGTACTTC.

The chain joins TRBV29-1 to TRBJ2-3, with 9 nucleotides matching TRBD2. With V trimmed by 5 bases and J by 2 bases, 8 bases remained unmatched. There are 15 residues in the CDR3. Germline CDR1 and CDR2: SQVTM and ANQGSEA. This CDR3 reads CSVRAGGPFTDTQYF. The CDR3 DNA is TGCAGCGTTCGTGCGGGGGGGCCGTTCACAGATACGCAGTATTTT.

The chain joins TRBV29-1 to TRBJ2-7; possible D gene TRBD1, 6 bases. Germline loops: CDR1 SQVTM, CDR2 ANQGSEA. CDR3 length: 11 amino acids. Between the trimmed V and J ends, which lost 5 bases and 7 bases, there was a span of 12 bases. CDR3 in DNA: TGCAGCGTTCAACAGGGATGGGAGCAGTACTTC. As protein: CSVQQGWEQYF.

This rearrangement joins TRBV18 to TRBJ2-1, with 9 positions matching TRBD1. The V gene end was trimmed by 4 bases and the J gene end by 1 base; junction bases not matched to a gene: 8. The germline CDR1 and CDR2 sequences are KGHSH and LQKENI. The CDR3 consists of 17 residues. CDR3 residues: CASSRLGTGSSYNEQFF. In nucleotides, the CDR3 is TGTGCCAGCTCACGACTCGGGACAGGGTCGTCCTACAATGAGCAGTTCTTC.

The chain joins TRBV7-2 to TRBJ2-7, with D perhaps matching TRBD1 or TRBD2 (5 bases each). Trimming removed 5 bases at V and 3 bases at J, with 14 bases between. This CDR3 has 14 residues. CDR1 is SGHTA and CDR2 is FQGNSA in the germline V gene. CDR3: CASSPRAGSYEQYF. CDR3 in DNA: TGTGCCAGCAGCCCCAGGGCAGGGAGCTACGAGCAGTACTTC.